A selection of T cell receptor beta chains follows, all from one sample in a study of T cell repertoires in cytomegalovirus infection. TCRdb analysed the reads with MiXCR anew, one entry per CDR3 protein. The repertoire has approximately 700,000 distinct CDR3 sequences, roughly a third of them found once; the top ten carry about 2.8%. The specimen was PBMCs. All receptors come from a human donor in good health (CMV status not recorded). Some clones in this sample may be carry-over from other donors' samples. Both conserved end residues are part of each CDR3. The D gene is left open where the match is weak. The size entry is marked missing in some rows and otherwise reads once, few, many or a size class.

NA	NA	TRBV10-3	TRBJ2-7	CAIRSDSPGTLRYEQYF	TGTGCCATCAGATCAGATTCGCCCGGGACTCTGCGATACGAGCAGTACTTC
NA	NA	TRBV12-3/TRBV12-4	TRBJ1-6	CASSLVGRGDSPLHF	TGTGCCAGCAGCCTCGTTGGCCGGGGAGATTCACCCCTCCACTTT
TRBD1	NA	TRBV28	TRBJ2-2	CASSASGTGDGELFF	TGTGCCAGCAGTGCTTCCGGGACAGGGGACGGGGAGCTGTTTTTT
NA	NA	TRBV30	TRBJ1-1	CAWSARGEAFF	TGTGCCTGGAGCGCAAGAGGTGAAGCTTTCTTT
TRBD1	few	TRBV2	TRBJ1-1	CASMGQLSNTEAFF	TGTGCCAGCATGGGACAGCTCTCGAACACTGAAGCTTTCTTT
NA	NA	TRBV4-2	TRBJ2-7	CASSQGHSSSYEQYF	TGTGCCAGCAGCCAAGGCCACTCAAGCTCCTACGAGCAGTACTTC
NA	many	TRBV7-2	TRBJ1-2	CASSETIYGYTF	TGTGCCAGCAGCGAGACTATCTATGGCTACACCTTC
NA	few	TRBV12-3/TRBV12-4	TRBJ1-1	CASSLGPEPNTEAFF	TGTGCCAGCAGTTTAGGTCCGGAACCGAACACTGAAGCTTTCTTT
TRBD2	many	TRBV28	TRBJ2-3	CASSPGTSGRVTDTQYF	TGTGCCAGCAGTCCCGGGACTAGCGGGAGAGTTACAGATACGCAGTATTTT
TRBD1	NA	TRBV12-3/TRBV12-4	TRBJ2-1	CATTGTAYNEQFF	TGTGCCACAACCGGGACAGCCTACAATGAGCAGTTCTTC
NA	NA	TRBV7-2	TRBJ2-2	CSSSSRGPVTGELFF	TGTTCCAGCAGCTCCCGGGGGCCGGTCACCGGGGAGCTTTTTTTT
NA	few	TRBV28	TRBJ1-1	CASSPRRPGTAEAFF	TGTGCCAGCAGTCCCCGGCGACCAGGAACAGCTGAAGCTTTCTTT
NA	few	TRBV10-3	TRBJ1-5	CAIRAVSDQPQHF	TGTGCCATCAGGGCCGTTTCCGATCAGCCCCAGCATTTT
TRBD1	few	TRBV4-1	TRBJ1-2	CASSQTRGRGGAHYGYTF	TGCGCCAGCAGCCAAACCCGAGGGAGAGGGGGCGCCCACTATGGCTACACCTTC
TRBD2	few	TRBV28	TRBJ2-2	CASRRSPGLLVGELFF	TGTGCCAGCAGACGTTCGCCGGGACTACTCGTAGGGGAGCTGTTTTTT
NA	few	TRBV29-1	TRBJ2-2	CSVIKDTGELFF	TGCAGCGTTATAAAGGACACCGGGGAGCTGTTTTTT
NA	few	TRBV28	TRBJ2-1	CASSTRQGGSYNEQFF	TGTGCCAGCAGTACACGACAGGGAGGCTCCTACAATGAGCAGTTCTTC
NA	few	TRBV11-1	TRBJ2-3	CASSASGPTDTQYF	TGTGCCAGCAGCGCAAGCGGGCCCACAGATACGCAGTATTTT
NA	many	TRBV27	TRBJ1-6	CASKRLLRGAPLHF	TGTGCCAGCAAGAGGTTGTTACGAGGGGCACCCCTCCACTTT
TRBD2	NA	TRBV7-8	TRBJ2-3	CASSLRLAGVPDTQYF	TGTGCCAGCAGCTTAAGATTAGCGGGAGTCCCAGATACGCAGTATTTT
TRBD1	few	TRBV28	TRBJ1-1	CASSLNRGAFF	TGTGCCAGCAGTTTAAACAGGGGAGCTTTCTTT
NA	NA	TRBV13	TRBJ2-5	CASSFFFGSRETQYF	TGTGCCAGCAGCTTCTTTTTCGGTAGTCGAGAGACCCAGTACTTC
NA	NA	TRBV12-3/TRBV12-4	TRBJ1-5	CASSLEFGRNQPQHF	TGTGCCAGCAGTTTAGAGTTCGGACGCAATCAGCCCCAGCATTTT
TRBD1	once	TRBV6-1	TRBJ1-2	CASSYTLTGVAYGYTF	TGTGCCAGCAGTTACACCCTGACAGGGGTTGCCTATGGCTACACCTTC
TRBD1	many	TRBV7-2	TRBJ1-1	CASSLFSGTGNMNTEAFF	TGTGCCAGCAGCTTATTCTCTGGGACAGGGAATATGAACACTGAAGCTTTCTTT
NA	NA	TRBV12-3/TRBV12-4	TRBJ2-2	CASTPRAENTGELFF	TGTGCCAGCACCCCGCGGGCAGAGAACACCGGGGAGCTGTTTTTT
TRBD2	few	TRBV20-1	TRBJ2-3	CSATLAGGQDTQYF	TGCAGTGCTACTCTAGCGGGGGGGCAAGATACGCAGTATTTT
TRBD2	few	TRBV6-2/TRBV6-3	TRBJ2-5	CASSGLAGQETQYF	TGTGCCAGCAGTGGACTAGCGGGGCAAGAGACCCAGTACTTC
NA	NA	TRBV5-1	TRBJ2-7	CASSLGGGYNEQYF	TGCGCCAGCAGCTTAGGCGGGGGCTACAACGAGCAGTACTTC
TRBD1	once	TRBV28	TRBJ1-5	CASSIPDRNQPQHF	TGTGCCAGCAGTATCCCGGACAGGAATCAGCCCCAGCATTTT
NA	NA	TRBV9	TRBJ2-7	CASSVDGGYEQYF	TGTGCCAGCAGCGTAGACGGGGGCTACGAGCAGTACTTC
NA	NA	TRBV5-6	TRBJ2-2	CASQDPPGQLSSGELFF	TGTGCCAGCCAGGACCCCCCGGGACAACTTTCCTCCGGGGAGCTGTTTTTT
NA	many	TRBV12-3/TRBV12-4	TRBJ1-2	CASSSRENYGYTF	TGTGCCAGCAGTTCTCGGGAGAACTATGGCTACACCTTC
NA	NA	TRBV25-1	TRBJ2-1	CASSDVRNEQFF	TGTGCCAGCAGTGACGTTAGGAATGAGCAGTTCTTC
NA	NA	TRBV7-9	TRBJ2-3	CASSQRALVPITDTQYF	TGTGCCAGCAGCCAAAGGGCCCTAGTCCCCATCACAGATACGCAGTATTTT